This T cell receptor beta chain was found in a study of cytomegalovirus exposure and HLA in healthy donors. This clone was recorded a few times. Its antigen is not identified. Among the approximately 130 subjects of the validation cohort, separate from the approximately 660-subject first cohort, were the donors. Clones were sequenced by immunoSEQ multiplex PCR, and TCRdb holds only the in-frame ones, with some missing. Of some 170,000 clones detected, approximately 89% appear once; the ten largest clones hold less than 3.5%. Study results and caveats: The classifier was said to identify cytomegalovirus status with high specificity and sensitivity.

Input material: PBMCs. The source is a man aged 18 to 30 in good health and CMV-seropositive.

CDR3 DNA sequence: TGTGCCAGCAGTGACTCCAGCGGGAGGTACAATGAGCAGTTCTTC. Its translation is CASSDSSGRYNEQFF. The genes are TRBV6-4 and TRBJ2-1; TRBD2 matches at 9 bases. After removal of 0 bases from V and 4 bases from J, the junction contained 1 base not matched to a gene. Per germline, CDR1 MRHNA and CDR2 SNTAGT. This CDR3 spans 15 amino acids.